This T cell receptor beta chain comes out of a study of CD8 T cells in Susac syndrome. Trimming took off 7 bases at V and 7 bases at J, with 8 bases between the two ends. The CDR3 is 12 amino acids. Random hexamers served to reverse transcribe roughly 0.5 to 1 ug RNA. MiXCR was run by TCRdb on the immunoSEQ multiplex PCR reads, yielding one entry per CDR3 protein. The table has about 200,000 distinct CDR3 sequences, around 93% seen once; the top ten hold around 0.076%. The sample consisted of CD4+ T cells from PBMCs. This sequence joins TRBV23-1 and TRBJ1-6; no clear D gene. TRBV23-1 is an ORF for which the function is uncertain. This clonotype was sampled from a human donor with multiple sclerosis. The CDR3 DNA follows: TGCGCCAGCAAACAGAAGAATTCACCCCTCCACTTT. Protein sequence: CASKQKNSPLHF.